This T cell receptor (beta chain) was identified during a study of T cells in localized non-small cell lung cancer (dated by TCRdb to about 2020). For the study in its entirety: T cell repertoires of approximately 250 early-stage NSCLC patients were analyzed, with tumors being compared against uninvolved tumor-adjacent lungs. The cohort comprised 236 treatment-naïve NSCLC patients with resected, localized lung tumors. NSCLC patients had a mean age of around 66 years, and more than 120 were male and 85 to 110 female. Study-level results and caveats: Longer overall survival was associated with higher T cell density in blood, whereas shorter survival was associated with higher clonality in adjacent lung. Multi-region tumor sequencing was not performed, so intratumor heterogeneity could not be excluded. A median of around 50 of the top 100 tumor clones turned up in the paired uninvolved adjacent lung, and 25 to 30 of those clones also ranked among the top 100 of that same adjacent lung. Uninvolved tumor-adjacent lung showed the highest T cell clonality, higher than tumor, which suggests more focused antigenic responses in the adjacent lung. Because of the exploratory design, TCR variables were selected using unadjusted p-values without false-discovery rate correction.

This clone was counted a few times. No cognate antigen has been identified for it. No base-level quality is on record; no much larger clone is a single base apart. At diagnosis, tumor, uninvolved tumor-adjacent lung and peripheral blood were collected and then preserved as a mix of FFPE and fresh-frozen material. For TCR repertoire profiling, the blood samples were analyzed as peripheral blood mononuclear cells. CDR1 and CDR2 are drawn from the germline V gene: SQVTM, ANQGSEA. V is cut by 2 bases and J by 7 bases, and the space between the germline ends is 12 bases. Measured from the cysteine to the phenylalanine, the CDR3 is 12 residues long. The only DNA kept is the CDR3, 36 bases in frame from the first base. The immunoSEQ Assay was used to sequence TCR beta CDR3 regions from DNA. As for the original processing: To compute T cell density, TCR beta template counts were normalized to usable DNA, which was estimated by amplifying housekeeping genes. Richness was estimated using the preseqR package, with extrapolation to 400,000 templates for PBMC samples and to 120,000 templates for tissue samples. Clonality was defined as one minus Pielou's evenness. Tissue-enriched TCRs were identified by differential abundance testing using productive amino-acid clonotypes, minimum total count 5 and alpha 0.1. The Jaccard Index and the Morisita Overlap Index were used to measure repertoire overlap between compartments. GLIPH grouped TCR beta CDR3s together with public tetramer-defined viral CDR3s, and a viral motif had to include at least three viral sequences and show V-gene enrichment. TCRdb stores this immuneACCESS table with in-frame sequences only. Part of the clones is absent; in the studies checked, under half of the shortfall reflects unresolved V genes, and no reason is known for the rest. The DNA was the basis for D and trimming; V, J and clone size are from that table. For this sample there are about 26,000 clones; 75% to 90% appear just once. The ten largest clones take up about 3.8% of the sample.

The specimen was peripheral blood, collected before any cancer treatment. The sequence derives from a woman aged 40-70 years with stage I lung adenocarcinoma. Recombination linked TRBV29-1 to TRBJ2-7; the D gene cannot be resolved beyond TRBD1 or TRBD2, each matching 5 bases. The DNA sequence is given as TGCAGCGTTGAAAGGGACGGACCGGAGCAGTACTTC. This yields the protein CSVERDGPEQYF.